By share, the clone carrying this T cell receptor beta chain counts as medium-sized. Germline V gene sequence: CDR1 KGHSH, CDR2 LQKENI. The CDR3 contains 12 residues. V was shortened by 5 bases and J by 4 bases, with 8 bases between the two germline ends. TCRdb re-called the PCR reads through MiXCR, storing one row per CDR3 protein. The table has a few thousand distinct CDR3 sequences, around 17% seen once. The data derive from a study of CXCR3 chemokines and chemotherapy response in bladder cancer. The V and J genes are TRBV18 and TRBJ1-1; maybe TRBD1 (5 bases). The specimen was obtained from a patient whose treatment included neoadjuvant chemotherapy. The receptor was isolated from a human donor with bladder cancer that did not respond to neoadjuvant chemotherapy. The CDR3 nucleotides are TGTGCCAGCTCATACGACAGCACTGAAGCTTTCTTT. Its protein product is CASSYDSTEAFF.